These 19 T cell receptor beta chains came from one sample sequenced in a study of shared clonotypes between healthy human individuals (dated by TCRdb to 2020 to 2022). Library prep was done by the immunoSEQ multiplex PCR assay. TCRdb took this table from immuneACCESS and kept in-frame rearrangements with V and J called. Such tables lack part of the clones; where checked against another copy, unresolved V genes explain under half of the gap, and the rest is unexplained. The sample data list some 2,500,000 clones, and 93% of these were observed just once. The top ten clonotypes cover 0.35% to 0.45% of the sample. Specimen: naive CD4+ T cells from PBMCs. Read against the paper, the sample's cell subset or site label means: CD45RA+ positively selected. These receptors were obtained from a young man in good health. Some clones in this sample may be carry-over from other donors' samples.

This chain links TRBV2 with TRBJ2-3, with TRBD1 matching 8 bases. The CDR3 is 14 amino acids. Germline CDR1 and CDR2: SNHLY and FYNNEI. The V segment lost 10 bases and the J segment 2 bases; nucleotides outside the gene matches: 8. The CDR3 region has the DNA TGTGCCACCCGGACAGGGAGTAACACAGATACGCAGTATTTT. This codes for CATRTGSNTDTQYF.

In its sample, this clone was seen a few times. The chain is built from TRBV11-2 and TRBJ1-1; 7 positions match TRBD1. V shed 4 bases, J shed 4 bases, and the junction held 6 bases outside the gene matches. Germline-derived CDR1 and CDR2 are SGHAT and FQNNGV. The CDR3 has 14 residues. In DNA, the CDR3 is TGTGCCAGCAGCTCTGACAGGGTGAGCACTGAAGCTTTCTTT. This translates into CASSSDRVSTEAFF.

The CDR3 nucleotides read TGTGCCACCAGCAGAGATGGAGGGGCGGCGGGCGAGCAGTTCTTC. Its translation is CATSRDGGAAGEQFF. The chain employs TRBV15 and TRBJ2-1, with a tentative D call TRBD2 (6 bases). CDR3 length equals 15 residues. Germline V gene data show CDR1 as LNHNV and CDR2 as YYDKDF (reference sequence). Deletions cut 0 bases from V and 10 bases from J, with 16 bases between.

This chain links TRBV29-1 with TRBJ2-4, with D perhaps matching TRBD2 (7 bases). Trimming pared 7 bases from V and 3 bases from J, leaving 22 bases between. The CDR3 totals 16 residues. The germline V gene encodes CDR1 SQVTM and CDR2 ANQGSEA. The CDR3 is CSARGGGLLGKNIQYF. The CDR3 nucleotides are TGCAGCGCCCGGGGAGGGGGTCTATTGGGCAAAAACATTCAGTACTTC.

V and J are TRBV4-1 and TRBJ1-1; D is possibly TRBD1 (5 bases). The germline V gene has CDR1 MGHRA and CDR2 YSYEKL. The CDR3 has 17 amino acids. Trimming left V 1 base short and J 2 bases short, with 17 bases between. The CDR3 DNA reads TGCGCCAGCAGCCAAGTAGACCGACTGGGGGGAAACACTGAAGCTTTCTTT. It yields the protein CASSQVDRLGGNTEAFF.

The CDR3 loop is CASSKREGTDTQYF. The CDR3 nucleotides are TGTGCCAGCAGTAAAAGGGAAGGCACAGATACGCAGTATTTT. V and J are TRBV11-3 and TRBJ2-3; D remains unclear. The CDR3 is 14 residues long. The V end was cut by 6 bases, the J end by 1 base, with 11 bases between. Germline V CDR1 and CDR2: SGHNT, YENEEA.

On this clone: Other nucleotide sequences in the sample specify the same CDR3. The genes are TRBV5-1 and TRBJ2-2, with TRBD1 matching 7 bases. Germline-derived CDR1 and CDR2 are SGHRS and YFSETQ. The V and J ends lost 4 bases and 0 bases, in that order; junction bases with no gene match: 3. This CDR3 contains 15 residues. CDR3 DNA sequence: TGCGCCAGCAGCACCGGGACAGCGAACACCGGGGAGCTGTTTTTT. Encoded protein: CASSTGTANTGELFF.

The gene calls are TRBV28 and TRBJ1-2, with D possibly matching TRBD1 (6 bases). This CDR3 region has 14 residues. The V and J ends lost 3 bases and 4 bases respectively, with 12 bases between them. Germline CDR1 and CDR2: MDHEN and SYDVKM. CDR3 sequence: CASSLGQGPYGYTF. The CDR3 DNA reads TGTGCCAGCAGTTTGGGCCAGGGGCCCTATGGCTACACCTTC.

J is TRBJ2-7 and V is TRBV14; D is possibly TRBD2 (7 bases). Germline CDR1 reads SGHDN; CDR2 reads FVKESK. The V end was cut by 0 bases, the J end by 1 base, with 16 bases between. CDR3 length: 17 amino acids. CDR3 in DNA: TGTGCCAGCAGCCAAGAGAGGGGGGGCGTTGGGTCCTACGAGCAGTACTTC. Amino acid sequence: CASSQERGGVGSYEQYF.

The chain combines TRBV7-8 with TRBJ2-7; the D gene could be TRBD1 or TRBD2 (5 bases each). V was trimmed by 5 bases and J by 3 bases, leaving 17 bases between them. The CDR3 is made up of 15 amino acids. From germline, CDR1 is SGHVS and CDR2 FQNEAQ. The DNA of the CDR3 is TGTGCCAGCAGCCCCCGATCCAGGGAGATCTACGAGCAGTACTTC. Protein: CASSPRSREIYEQYF.

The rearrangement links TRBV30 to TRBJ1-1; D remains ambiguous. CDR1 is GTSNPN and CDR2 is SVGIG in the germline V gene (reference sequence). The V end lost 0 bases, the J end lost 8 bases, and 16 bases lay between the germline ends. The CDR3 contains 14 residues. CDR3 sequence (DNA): TGTGCCTGGAGTGTACAAGGTTCGGCAGGCGAAGCTTTCTTT. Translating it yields CAWSVQGSAGEAFF.

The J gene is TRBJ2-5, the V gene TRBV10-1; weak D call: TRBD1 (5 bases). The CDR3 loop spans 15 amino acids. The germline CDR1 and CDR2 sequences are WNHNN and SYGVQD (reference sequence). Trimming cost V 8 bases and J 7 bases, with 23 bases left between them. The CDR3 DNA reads TGCGCCAGCTCCCCCCGGGTTGCGGCCCAGGGGACCCAGTACTTC. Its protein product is CASSPRVAAQGTQYF.

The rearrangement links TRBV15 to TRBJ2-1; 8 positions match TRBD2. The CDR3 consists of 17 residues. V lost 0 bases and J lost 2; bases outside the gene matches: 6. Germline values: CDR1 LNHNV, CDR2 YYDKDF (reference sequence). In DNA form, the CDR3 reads TGTGCCACCAGCAGAGAGTCTGCGGGAGGTGCCTACAATGAGCAGTTCTTC. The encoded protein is CATSRESAGGAYNEQFF.

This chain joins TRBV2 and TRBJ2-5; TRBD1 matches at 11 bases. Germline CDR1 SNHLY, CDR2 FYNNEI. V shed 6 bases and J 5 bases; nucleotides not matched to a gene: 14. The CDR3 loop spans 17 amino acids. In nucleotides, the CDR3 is TGTGCCAGCAGCCCCCGAGGTGGGACAGGGGGATTGGAGACCCAGTACTTC. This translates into CASSPRGGTGGLETQYF.

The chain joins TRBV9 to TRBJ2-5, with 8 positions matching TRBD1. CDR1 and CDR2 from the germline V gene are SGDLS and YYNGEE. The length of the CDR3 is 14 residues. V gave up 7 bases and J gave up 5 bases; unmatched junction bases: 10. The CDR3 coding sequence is TGTGCCAGCTCACGATCAGGGGGCAGGGAGACCCAGTACTTC. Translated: CASSRSGGRETQYF.

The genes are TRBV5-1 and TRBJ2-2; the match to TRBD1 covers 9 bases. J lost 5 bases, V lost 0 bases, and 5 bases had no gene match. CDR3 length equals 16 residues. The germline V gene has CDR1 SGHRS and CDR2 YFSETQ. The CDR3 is CASSLGDRVRTGELFF. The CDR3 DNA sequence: TGCGCCAGCAGCTTGGGGGACAGGGTACGGACCGGGGAGCTGTTTTTT.

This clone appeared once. The CDR3 is CASSLDLPERVYEQYF. The CDR3 bases are TGCGCCAGCAGCTTGGACCTTCCTGAACGCGTATACGAGCAGTACTTC. The chain employs TRBV5-1 and TRBJ2-5; D is uncertain. Judging by the DNA end, TRBJ2-7 fits better; the J call may be wrong. Germline V gene data show CDR1 as SGHRS and CDR2 as YFSETQ. This CDR3 has 16 residues.

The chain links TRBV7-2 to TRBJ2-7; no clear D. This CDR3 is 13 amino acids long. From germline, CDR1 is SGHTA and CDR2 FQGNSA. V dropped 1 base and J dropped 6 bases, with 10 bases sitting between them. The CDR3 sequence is CASSLGSVLEQYF. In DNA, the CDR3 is TGTGCCAGCAGCTTAGGGTCGGTCCTCGAGCAGTACTTC.

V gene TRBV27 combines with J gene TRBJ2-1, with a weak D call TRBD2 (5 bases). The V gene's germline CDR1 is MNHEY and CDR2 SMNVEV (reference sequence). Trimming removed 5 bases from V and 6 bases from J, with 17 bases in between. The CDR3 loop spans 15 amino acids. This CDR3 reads CASSLDRPSGNEQFF. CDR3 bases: TGTGCCAGCAGTCTTGACCGGCCCAGCGGCAATGAGCAGTTCTTC.